The clone carrying this T cell receptor beta chain was seen more than once but under ten times. This CDR3 comprises 17 residues. Per germline, CDR1 SGHNT and CDR2 YYREEE (reference sequence). V lost 4 bases and J lost 7; bases outside the gene matches: 14. Produced via immunoSEQ multiplex PCR; TCRdb's table is partial and in-frame only. The sample includes around 34,000 clones, 85% to 90% seen only once; the top ten take just over 4.5%. This entry comes from a study of T cell changes during pregnancy in multiple sclerosis. V is TRBV5-4 and J is TRBJ1-4; 9 positions agree with TRBD1. The source was CD8+ T cells from peripheral blood mononuclear cells, collected after pregnancy. This TCR was sampled from a female donor with multiple sclerosis, enrolled in a pregnancy study. The CDR3 spells CASSQEEGGQGREKLFF. In DNA form, the CDR3 reads TGTGCCAGCAGCCAAGAAGAGGGGGGACAGGGCCGTGAAAAACTGTTTTTT.